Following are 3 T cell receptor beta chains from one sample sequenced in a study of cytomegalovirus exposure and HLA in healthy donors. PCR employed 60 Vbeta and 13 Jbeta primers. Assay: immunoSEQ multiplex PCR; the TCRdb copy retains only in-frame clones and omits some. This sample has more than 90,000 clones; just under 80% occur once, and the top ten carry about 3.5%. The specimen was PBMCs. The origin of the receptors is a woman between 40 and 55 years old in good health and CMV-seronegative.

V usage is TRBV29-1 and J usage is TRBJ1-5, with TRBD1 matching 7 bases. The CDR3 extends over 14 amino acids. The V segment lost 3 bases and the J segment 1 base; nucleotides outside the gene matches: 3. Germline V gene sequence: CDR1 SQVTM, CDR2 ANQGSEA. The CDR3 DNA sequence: TGCAGCGTTGAGGTGACAGGGAGCAATCAGCCCCAGCATTTT. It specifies CSVEVTGSNQPQHF.

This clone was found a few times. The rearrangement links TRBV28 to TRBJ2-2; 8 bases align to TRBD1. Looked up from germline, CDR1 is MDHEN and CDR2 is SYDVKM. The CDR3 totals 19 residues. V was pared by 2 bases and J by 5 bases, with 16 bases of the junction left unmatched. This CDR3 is CASSLLGQGRWTGTGELFF. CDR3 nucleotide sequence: TGTGCCAGCAGTTTACTCGGACAGGGAAGGTGGACGGGAACCGGGGAGCTGTTTTTT.

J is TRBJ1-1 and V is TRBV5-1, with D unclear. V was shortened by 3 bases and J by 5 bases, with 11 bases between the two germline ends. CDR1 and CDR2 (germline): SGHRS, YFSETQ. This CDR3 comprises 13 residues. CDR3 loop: CASSYPDTTEAFF. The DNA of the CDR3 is TGCGCCAGCAGCTACCCCGACACGACTGAAGCTTTCTTT.